The 26 T cell receptor beta chains below were found in one sample sequenced in a study of blood T cell repertoires in COVID-19. Sequencing was performed with immunoSEQ multiplex PCR; in TCRdb, only in-frame clones are kept and a portion is missing. The sample gives about 210,000 clones, around four fifths of which show up once; approximately 10% is in the top ten. Sequences were obtained from peripheral blood. The origin of the receptors is a woman over 75 with COVID-19, enrolled during active disease.

The chain links TRBV5-4 to TRBJ1-1; TRBD1 matches at 10 bases. CDR3 length: 14 residues. The trim removed 4 bases at V and 6 bases at J, leaving 6 bases unmatched. CDR1 and CDR2 (germline): SGHNT, YYREEE (reference sequence). Written as DNA, the CDR3 is TGTGCCAGCAGCACCGGACAGGGGGGGGCTGAAGCTTTCTTT. Translated, it gives CASSTGQGGAEAFF.

This rearrangement joins TRBV5-5 to TRBJ1-1; 7 bases are a match to TRBD1. Germline CDR1 is SGHKS and CDR2 is YYEKEE (reference sequence). V trimming: 2 bases; J trimming: 3 bases; junction bases outside the gene matches: 4. The CDR3 length is 14 residues. DNA for the CDR3: TGTGCCAGCAGCTTCGGCGACAGGGACACTGAAGCTTTCTTT. Encoded protein: CASSFGDRDTEAFF.

Only one count was recorded for this clone. The chain links TRBV7-9 to TRBJ2-2; TRBD1 matches at 10 bases. V lost 3 bases, J lost 7 bases, and 2 bases stayed unmatched. The V gene's germline CDR1 is SEHNR and CDR2 FQNEAQ (reference sequence). CDR3 length: 14 amino acids. The CDR3: CASSLGQGNGELFF. CDR3 DNA sequence: TGTGCCAGCAGCTTGGGACAGGGGAACGGGGAGCTGTTTTTT.

V usage is TRBV9 and J usage is TRBJ2-3; 9 bases fit TRBD2. V was clipped by 2 bases and J by 3 bases; unmatched bases: 10. The CDR3 spans 17 residues. Germline V CDR1 and CDR2: SGDLS, YYNGEE. The CDR3 DNA sequence: TGTGCCAGCAGCGTCACCAGCGGGGGGCTCGGGACAGATACGCAGTATTTT. This sequence encodes CASSVTSGGLGTDTQYF.

Remarks on this clone: A read error may account for a junction end that differs from germline. V and J are TRBV7-7 and TRBJ2-5, with 10 bases fitting TRBD2. This CDR3 is built from 16 residues. Germline CDR1 reads SSHAT; CDR2 reads FNYEAQ (reference sequence). The CDR3 spells CASSLGPSGGQETQYF. The DNA of the CDR3 is TGTGCTAGCAGCTTAGGGCCTAGCGGGGGCCAAGAGACCCAGTACTTC.

CDR3 residues: CATSDYWRGAYEQFF. In DNA form, the CDR3 reads TGTGCCACCAGTGATTATTGGCGGGGCGCATATGAGCAGTTCTTC. The chain couples TRBV24-1 to TRBJ2-1; maybe TRBD2 (6 bases). Trimming removed 2 bases from V and 8 bases from J, with 15 bases in between. CDR1 and CDR2 (germline): KGHDR, SFDVKD. This CDR3 has 15 residues.

Points on this clone: Within the sample, other DNA sequences also encode this same CDR3. This chain connects TRBV7-9 to TRBJ1-2; 9 bases align to TRBD1. The CDR3 length is 13 residues. Germline V lookup: CDR1 SEHNR, CDR2 FQNEAQ (reference sequence). The V segment lost 5 bases and the J segment 5 bases; nucleotides outside the gene matches: 3. The CDR3 reads CASSLGTGYGYTF. As DNA, the CDR3 is TGTGCCAGCAGCCTCGGGACAGGGTATGGCTACACCTTC.

V is TRBV30 and J is TRBJ1-5; weak D call: TRBD1 (6 bases). The CDR3 loop spans 13 amino acids. Germline CDR1 is GTSNPN and CDR2 is SVGIG (reference sequence). Trimming left V 1 base short and J 4 bases short, with 8 bases between. The CDR3 loop reads CAWSGDRNQPQHF. The CDR3 region has the DNA TGTGCCTGGAGTGGAGACAGGAATCAGCCCCAGCATTTT.

This rearrangement joins TRBV5-1 to TRBJ2-6; 8 nucleotides align to TRBD1. In germline, CDR1 is SGHRS, CDR2 YFSETQ. This CDR3 is built from 15 residues. Germline trimming cut 4 bases from V and 4 bases from J; bases unmatched to any gene: 4. CDR3 sequence reads: CASSMGQVGANVLTF. CDR3 coding DNA: TGCGCCAGCAGCATGGGACAGGTGGGGGCCAACGTCCTGACTTTC.

The rearrangement uses TRBV7-2 and TRBJ1-4, with 7 nucleotides matching TRBD1. This CDR3 has 16 residues. In germline, CDR1 is SGHTA, CDR2 FQGNSA. Trimming took 5 bases from V and 4 from J; bases not matched to a gene: 10. CDR3 protein: CASSHSTGTFNEKLFF. The CDR3 nucleotides are TGTGCCAGCAGCCATTCGACAGGGACATTTAATGAAAAACTGTTTTTT. The whole variable domain, filled in from reference TRBV7-2 and TRBJ1-4, reads GAGVSQSPSNKVTEKGKDVELRCDPISGHTALYWYRQSLGQGLEFLIYFQGNSAPDKSGLPSDRFSAERTGGSVSTLTIQRTQQEDSAVYLCASSHSTGTFNEKLFFGSGTQLSVL.

This chain uses TRBV7-8 with TRBJ1-5; D may be TRBD1 (6 bases). V was clipped by 5 bases and J by 2 bases, with 13 bases between them. The CDR3 is 15 amino acids. CDR1 and CDR2 (germline): SGHVS, FQNEAQ. The CDR3 DNA reads as TGTGCCAGCAGCGCCAGGGGTGGTGGCAATCAGCCCCAGCATTTT. Protein sequence: CASSARGGGNQPQHF.

This clone came up once. The CDR3 is CASGQNLNTEAFF. The CDR3 nucleotides are TGTGCCAGTGGGCAGAATTTGAACACTGAAGCTTTCTTT. The V and J genes are TRBV19 and TRBJ1-1; D not resolved. With 8 bases removed from V and 0 bases from J, the gap between germline ends came to 10 bases. CDR1 is LNHDA and CDR2 is SQIVND in the germline V gene (reference sequence). CDR3 length equals 13 residues.

For the CDR3, the DNA is TGTGCCAGCAGCCAAGGAGGTACCGAGTACGAGCAGTACTTC. Amino acids: CASSQGGTEYEQYF. V usage is TRBV4-2 and J usage is TRBJ2-7; D gene ambiguous. Per the germline V gene, CDR1 is LGHNA and CDR2 is YNFKEQ. V gave up 1 base and J gave up 4 bases, with 11 bases separating them. The CDR3 covers 14 residues.

This chain joins TRBV19 and TRBJ1-1; TRBD1 matches 8 bases. With V trimmed by 6 bases and J by 5 bases, 11 bases remained unmatched. The CDR3 length is 15 residues. Germline V CDR1 and CDR2: LNHDA, SQIVND (reference sequence). CDR3 sequence reads: CASRADRVTTTEAFF. For the CDR3, the DNA is TGTGCCAGTAGGGCGGACAGGGTAACTACTACTGAAGCTTTCTTT.

This chain connects TRBV12-3 or TRBV12-4 to TRBJ1-1; maybe TRBD1 (5 bases). Trimming took 3 bases from V and 4 from J, leaving 9 bases between them. CDR3 length equals 13 residues. As DNA, the CDR3 is TGTGCCAGCAGTTTTCGGCAGGGCACTGAAGCTTTCTTT. Its translation is CASSFRQGTEAFF.

The DNA for the CDR3 is TGTGGGGCCCGAATGAACACTGAAGCTTTCTTT. Translating gives CGARMNTEAFF. The chain links TRBV28 to TRBJ1-1; D unclear. The length of the CDR3 is 11 residues. Per germline, CDR1 MDHEN and CDR2 SYDVKM.

The chain is built from TRBV5-1 and TRBJ1-4; 9 bases line up with TRBD1. Germline trimming cut 4 bases from V and 7 bases from J; bases unmatched to any gene: 5. There are 14 residues in the CDR3. In germline, CDR1 is SGHRS, CDR2 YFSETQ. CDR3 sequence: CASSPQGASEKLFF. The CDR3 region has the DNA TGCGCCAGCAGCCCACAGGGGGCTTCTGAAAAACTGTTTTTT.

The chain is built from TRBV2 and TRBJ1-2; tentative D call: TRBD1 (6 bases). The length of the CDR3 is 13 residues. Germline V CDR1 and CDR2: SNHLY, FYNNEI. V was shortened by 2 bases and J by 3 bases, with 7 bases between the two germline ends. CDR3 sequence (DNA): TGTGCCAGCAGTGAATACAGGGACTATGGCTACACCTTC. Translated, it gives CASSEYRDYGYTF.

The genes are TRBV19 and TRBJ1-4; no definite D call. The V gene lost 7 bases and the J gene lost 8 bases, with 14 bases spanning the gap. This CDR3 contains 13 residues. Germline V gene sequence: CDR1 LNHDA, CDR2 SQIVND (reference sequence). CDR3 nucleotide sequence: TGTGCCAGTAACCCCAACCTCGGGGAAAAACTGTTTTTT. Amino acids: CASNPNLGEKLFF.

The chain's CDR3 is CATSDSDRFYGYTF. The CDR3 coding sequence is TGTGCCACCAGTGATTCTGACAGGTTCTATGGCTACACCTTC. V gene TRBV24-1 combines with J gene TRBJ1-2, with D maybe TRBD1 (6 bases). Germline CDR1 is KGHDR and CDR2 is SFDVKD. Trimming shortened V by 2 bases and J by 4 bases, and 10 bases separated the two germline ends. This CDR3 region has 14 residues.

This chain uses TRBV5-1 with TRBJ1-5; D unclear. The CDR3 covers 14 residues. Trimming pared 2 bases from V and 6 bases from J, leaving 12 bases between. Germline V gene data show CDR1 as SGHRS and CDR2 as YFSETQ. The CDR3 bases are TGCGCCAGCAGCTTTGAGGGTCTGGGTCAGCCCCAGCATTTT. Translation gives CASSFEGLGQPQHF.

The chain has TRBV27 and TRBJ2-3; 8 bases line up with TRBD2. The CDR3 sequence is 15 residues long. After removal of 2 bases from V and 4 bases from J, the junction contained 5 bases not matched to a gene. CDR1 is MNHEY and CDR2 is SMNVEV in the germline V gene (reference sequence). CDR3 residues: CASSLEASGSDTQYF. CDR3 sequence (DNA): TGTGCCAGCAGTTTAGAGGCTAGCGGGTCAGATACGCAGTATTTT.

The chain is built from TRBV5-6 and TRBJ2-5; TRBD2 aligns across 10 bases. The V gene end was trimmed by 0 bases and the J gene end by 14 bases; junction bases not matched to a gene: 7. Per the germline V gene, CDR1 is SGHDT and CDR2 is YYEEEE. The length of the CDR3 is 13 residues. CDR3 region: CASSLASSGGLYF. DNA of the CDR3: TGTGCCAGCAGCTTGGCTTCTAGCGGGGGCCTATACTTC.

With regard to this clone: The junction shows a germline mismatch at one end, possibly a read error. The chain recombines TRBV28 with TRBJ1-1; a possible D gene is TRBD1 (6 bases). The CDR3 consists of 9 residues. Germline CDR1 MDHEN, CDR2 SYDVKM. CDR3 region: CATRPGTNF. In DNA form, the CDR3 reads TGTGCCACGCGTCCAGGGACAAACTTT.

This clone is a singleton in its sample. This sequence joins TRBV7-2 and TRBJ2-1; 14 bases are shared with TRBD2. V trimming: 1 base; J trimming: 15 bases; junction bases outside the gene matches: 11. Germline V lookup: CDR1 SGHTA, CDR2 FQGNSA. The CDR3 extends over 16 amino acids. CDR3 bases: TGTGCCAGCAGCTTAGAAGGGACTAGCGGGGGTTACCTCCCGTTCTTC. Translated: CASSLEGTSGGYLPFF.

The rearrangement links TRBV28 to TRBJ1-1; 8 nucleotides match TRBD1. Looked up from germline, CDR1 is MDHEN and CDR2 is SYDVKM. The CDR3 length is 13 residues. Unmatched junction bases numbered 0, after V lost 6 bases and J lost 0 bases. The CDR3 nucleotides read TGTGCCAGCAGACAGGGGGTGAACACTGAAGCTTTCTTT. Protein: CASRQGVNTEAFF.